The T cell receptor beta chain described here comes from a study of cytomegalovirus exposure and HLA in healthy donors. In the study overall: Out of 150 million to 200 million T cells, an earlier analysis found 117 million unique TCR beta sequences in total.

Use of 60 Vbeta and 13 Jbeta primers characterized the PCR. Only in-frame clones appear in the TCRdb table, and some are missing; sequencing was by immunoSEQ multiplex PCR. The sample consists of about 140,000 clones, around 82% of them appearing once. Germline CDR1 and CDR2: MNHEY and SVGAGI. The CDR3 is 14 amino acids. V lost 4 bases, J lost 4 bases, and 11 bases lay in between. This clone was counted only a few times. The sequencing input was PBMCs. This sequence joins TRBV6-5 and TRBJ2-1; perhaps TRBD2 as D (6 bases). This TCR came from a man aged 40-50 years in good health and CMV-seropositive. The CDR3 DNA is TGTGCCAGCAGTTTCTCGACTAGTTACAATGAGCAGTTCTTC. Translation gives CASSFSTSYNEQFF.